These 18 T cell receptor beta chains originate from one sample sequenced in a study of blood T cell repertoires in COVID-19 (dated by TCRdb to between 2020 and 2021). The library was made by the immunoSEQ multiplex PCR assay. The table comes from immuneACCESS by way of TCRdb, which keeps in-frame sequences with V and J called. Part of the clones is missing from these tables; in studies checked, under half for an unresolved V gene and the rest for unknown reasons. This sample holds under 400,000 clones; about 92% were observed only once. In total, the top ten clones hold over 3.5% of the sample. Sequencing was performed on peripheral blood. These receptors all come from a woman aged 60-75 years with COVID-19, enrolled during active disease.

This chain joins TRBV27 and TRBJ2-7; weak D call: TRBD2 (6 bases). CDR1 is MNHEY, CDR2 SMNVEV, per germline (reference sequence). The CDR3 consists of 15 residues. V lost 6 bases and J 5 bases, leaving 20 bases between the germline ends. The CDR3 loop reads CASSPLWGEVDEQYF. CDR3 sequence (DNA): TGTGCCAGCAGCCCCCTGTGGGGGGAGGTTGACGAGCAGTACTTC.

The CDR3 is CASSRGLTGELFF. CDR3 nucleotides: TGTGCCAGCAGCCGAGGGCTCACCGGGGAGCTGTTTTTT. The genes are TRBV5-4 and TRBJ2-2; D might be TRBD2 (5 bases). Trimming took 4 bases from V and 4 from J, leaving 8 bases between them. The CDR3 loop spans 13 amino acids. Germline V lookup: CDR1 SGHNT, CDR2 YYREEE (reference sequence).

This chain links TRBV28 with TRBJ1-2; 9 nucleotides align to TRBD1. This CDR3 region has 16 residues. Germline loops: CDR1 MDHEN, CDR2 SYDVKM. The V gene end was trimmed by 5 bases and the J gene end by 7 bases; junction bases not matched to a gene: 14. CDR3 loop: CASSPPGQGLNGGYTF. The CDR3 DNA sequence: TGTGCCAGCAGTCCACCGGGACAGGGATTAAATGGTGGCTACACCTTC.

The V call is TRBV6-2 or TRBV6-3, the J call TRBJ2-7; TRBD2 is a possible D gene (5 bases). Germline CDR1 reads MNHEY; CDR2 reads SVGEGT. The CDR3 length is 12 residues. The V end was cut by 2 bases, the J end by 3 bases, with 5 bases between. The CDR3 nucleotides read TGTGCCAGCAGTTACGGACTCTACGAGCAGTACTTC. It is translated as CASSYGLYEQYF.

V usage is TRBV19 and J usage is TRBJ1-6; D gene uncertain. Germline CDR1 is LNHDA and CDR2 is SQIVND (reference sequence). Between the trimmed V and J ends, which lost 6 bases and 0 bases, there was a span of 6 bases. CDR3 length: 14 residues. CDR3 sequence: CASRLSSYNSPLHF. Written as DNA, the CDR3 is TGTGCCAGTAGACTGAGCTCCTATAATTCACCCCTCCACTTT. The variable domain in full, with the rest retrieved from reference TRBV19 and TRBJ1-6, is DGGITQSPKYLFRKEGQNVTLSCEQNLNHDAMYWYRQDPGQGLRLIYYSQIVNDFQKGDIAEGYSVSREKKESFPLTVTSAQKNPTAFYLCASRLSSYNSPLHFGNGTRLTVT.

The V gene is TRBV10-1, the J gene TRBJ1-1, with TRBD1 identical over 8 bases. The CDR3 totals 18 residues. V was pared by 0 bases and J by 2 bases, with 11 bases of the junction left unmatched. Germline V CDR1 and CDR2: WNHNN, SYGVQD (reference sequence). CDR3 coding DNA: TGCGCCAGCAGTGAGTCAGTTACCGGGACAGGTAGAAACACTGAAGCTTTCTTT. It specifies CASSESVTGTGRNTEAFF.

This clone was observed a few times. The V and J genes are TRBV7-9 and TRBJ1-2; TRBD1 aligns across 9 bases. Trimming cost V 7 bases and J 2 bases; bases outside gene matches: 8. Germline assignment: CDR1 SEHNR and CDR2 FQNEAQ (reference sequence). The CDR3 runs 15 residues. The CDR3 loop is CASTRTGEGNYGYTF. The CDR3, as DNA: TGTGCCAGCACCCGGACAGGGGAGGGGAACTATGGCTACACCTTC.

The chain has TRBV5-8 and TRBJ1-2; no clear D gene. From germline, CDR1 is SGHTS and CDR2 YDEGEE. Trimming took 5 bases from V and 7 from J, leaving 15 bases between them. This CDR3 has 13 amino acids. CDR3 in amino acids: CASSFGGNTGYTF. CDR3 bases: TGTGCCAGCAGTTTCGGCGGCAACACTGGCTACACCTTC.

The chain has TRBV6-2 or TRBV6-3 and TRBJ2-2; TRBD1 matches 7 bases. This CDR3 is 15 amino acids long. The J segment lost 4 bases and the V segment lost 5 bases, leaving 7 bases of the junction unmatched. Germline lookup yields CDR1 MNHEY and CDR2 SVGEGT. CDR3 in DNA: TGTGCCAGCAGTCCCACAGGGGTGGTCACCGGGGAGCTGTTTTTT. Encoded protein: CASSPTGVVTGELFF.

The chain employs TRBV2 and TRBJ2-7, with 11 bases fitting TRBD2. CDR1 and CDR2 (germline): SNHLY, FYNNEI. The V and J ends lost 5 bases and 2 bases, in that order; junction bases with no gene match: 14. This CDR3 comprises 18 residues. The DNA of the CDR3 is TGTGCCAGCAGTTCACAGACTAGCGGGGCCACAACCGCCTACGAGCAGTACTTC. It is translated as CASSSQTSGATTAYEQYF. Full variable domain (remainder filled in from reference TRBV2 and TRBJ2-7): EPEVTQTPSHQVTQMGQEVILRCVPISNHLYFYWYRQILGQKVEFLVSFYNNEISEKSEIFDDQFSVERPDGSNFTLKIRSTKLEDSAMYFCASSSQTSGATTAYEQYFGPGTRLTVT.

The chain carries TRBV3-1 (or the pseudogene TRBV3-2) and TRBJ1-2; no definite D call. V shed 1 base and J shed 7 bases, with 10 bases lying between them. The CDR3 loop spans 13 amino acids. Germline values: CDR1 LGHDT, CDR2 YNNKEL (reference sequence). CDR3 nucleotide sequence: TGTGCCAGCAGCCAAGTGGGCTTTAGTGGCTACACCTTC. Translating it yields CASSQVGFSGYTF.

This clone has at least ten counts. This sequence joins TRBV2 and TRBJ1-4, with D tentatively TRBD1 (6 bases). The V and J ends lost 9 bases and 6 bases respectively, with 14 bases between them. The CDR3 sequence is 13 residues long. The V gene's germline CDR1 is SNHLY and CDR2 FYNNEI. The CDR3 loop reads CASSPGEDEKLFF. The CDR3 nucleotides are TGTGCCAGTAGCCCAGGGGAAGATGAAAAACTGTTTTTT.

The genes are TRBV29-1 and TRBJ2-7, with 9 bases matching TRBD2. Trimming cost V 6 bases and J 6 bases; bases outside gene matches: 12. In germline, CDR1 is SQVTM, CDR2 ANQGSEA. The CDR3 is 14 amino acids. The CDR3 coding sequence is TGCAGCGTCACGTCCGGGACTAGCAATTTCGAGCAGTACTTC. Protein sequence: CSVTSGTSNFEQYF.

V and J are TRBV30 and TRBJ1-4; 7 bases line up with TRBD1. This CDR3 contains 16 residues. Germline CDR1 and CDR2: GTSNPN and SVGIG (reference sequence). V gave up 0 bases and J gave up 7 bases; unmatched junction bases: 11. CDR3 loop: CAWSVSWTGLSEKLFF. The CDR3, as DNA: TGTGCCTGGAGTGTATCTTGGACAGGCTTAAGTGAAAAACTGTTTTTT.

The rearrangement links TRBV28 to TRBJ1-6; 9 bases fit TRBD1. The length of the CDR3 is 19 residues. J lost 2 bases, V lost 5 bases, and 13 bases had no gene match. Germline V CDR1 and CDR2: MDHEN, SYDVKM. This CDR3 reads CASSLTGGAGGTYNSPLHF. The CDR3, as DNA: TGTGCCAGCAGTCTTACAGGGGGCGCGGGGGGAACCTATAATTCACCCCTCCACTTT.

V is TRBV5-6 and J is TRBJ1-2; 9 bases are a match to TRBD1. The germline gives CDR1 SGHDT, CDR2 YYEEEE. The length of the CDR3 is 12 residues. With V trimmed by 4 bases and J by 8 bases, 3 bases remained unmatched. In DNA, the CDR3 is TGTGCCAGCAGCGTGGACAGGGGAGGCTACACCTTC. It encodes CASSVDRGGYTF.

This clone occurred once. The CDR3 here is CSVWSGGGTGELFF. CDR3 in DNA: TGCAGCGTTTGGAGCGGGGGGGGAACCGGGGAGCTGTTTTTT. This chain uses TRBV29-1 with TRBJ2-2; 10 bases fit TRBD2. J gave up 5 bases and V 5 bases, and 5 bases lay outside the gene matches. Germline V gives CDR1 SQVTM, CDR2 ANQGSEA. The CDR3 contains 14 residues.

The V and J genes are TRBV5-1 and TRBJ1-5, with 8 nucleotides matching TRBD1. Germline CDR1 and CDR2: SGHRS and YFSETQ. The CDR3 totals 14 residues. V was clipped by 3 bases and J by 4 bases; unmatched bases: 3. CDR3 residues: CASSSGTGNQPQHF. CDR3 sequence (DNA): TGCGCCAGCAGCTCCGGGACAGGAAATCAGCCCCAGCATTTT. Looking up the rest from reference TRBV5-1 and TRBJ1-5 gives the full variable domain: KAGVTQTPRYLIKTRGQQVTLSCSPISGHRSVSWYQQTPGQGLQFLFEYFSETQRNKGNFPGRFSGRQFSNSRSEMNVSTLELGDSALYLCASSSGTGNQPQHFGDGTRLSIL.